These 14 T cell receptor beta chains share one sample of origin, sequenced in a study of blood T cell repertoires in COVID-19. Assay used: immunoSEQ multiplex PCR; TCRdb lists only in-frame clones, some missing. The sample includes around 220,000 clones, roughly 90% of them seen just once. The specimen sequenced was PBMCs or T cells enriched from blood (not recorded which). The receptors originated from a woman aged 30 to 39 with acute COVID-19.

V gene TRBV2 combines with J gene TRBJ2-7; no definite D call. Germline V gives CDR1 SNHLY, CDR2 FYNNEI. The CDR3 sequence is 11 residues long. V was pared by 6 bases and J by 1 base, with 4 bases between. The CDR3 spells CASSLSYEQYF. In DNA, the CDR3 is TGTGCCAGCAGCCTGTCCTACGAGCAGTACTTC.

The sample holds one count of this clone. The chain employs TRBV4-3 and TRBJ2-7; TRBD2 matches at 8 bases. The J segment lost 0 bases and the V segment lost 1 base, leaving 8 bases of the junction unmatched. The CDR3 contains 17 residues. Germline CDR1 LGHNA, CDR2 YSLEER. Written as DNA, the CDR3 is TGCGCCAGCAGCCAAGGAATAGCGGGAACCAGCTCCTACGAGCAGTACTTC. Encoded protein: CASSQGIAGTSSYEQYF.

V and J are TRBV27 and TRBJ2-2; D might be TRBD2 (5 bases). Germline V gene lookup returns CDR1 MNHEY and CDR2 SMNVEV (reference sequence). The CDR3 is made up of 15 amino acids. Trimming removed 5 bases from V and 0 bases from J, with 10 bases in between. This chain's CDR3 is CASSNSGSNTGELFF. The CDR3 DNA reads TGTGCCAGCAGTAATTCGGGGTCGAACACCGGGGAGCTGTTTTTT.

The chain is built from TRBV5-1 and TRBJ2-3, with 8 bases that match TRBD2. Germline V gives CDR1 SGHRS, CDR2 YFSETQ. The CDR3 consists of 15 residues. V trimming: 2 bases; J trimming: 2 bases; junction bases outside the gene matches: 4. CDR3: CASSFSGGFTDTQYF. The CDR3 DNA sequence: TGCGCCAGCAGCTTTTCGGGGGGGTTCACAGATACGCAGTATTTT. The full variable domain, its missing parts supplied by reference TRBV5-1 and TRBJ2-3, is KAGVTQTPRYLIKTRGQQVTLSCSPISGHRSVSWYQQTPGQGLQFLFEYFSETQRNKGNFPGRFSGRQFSNSRSEMNVSTLELGDSALYLCASSFSGGFTDTQYFGPGTRLTVL.

The rearrangement links TRBV7-6 to TRBJ2-3, with 8 bases lining up with TRBD1. The CDR3 contains 15 residues. The germline gives CDR1 SGHVS, CDR2 FNYEAQ. The V segment lost 4 bases and the J segment 2 bases; nucleotides outside the gene matches: 5. Here the CDR3 DNA reads TGTGCCAGCAGCTCGTCGGGACAGGTCACAGATACGCAGTATTTT. This encodes CASSSSGQVTDTQYF.

There are a few counts of this clone. The chain uses TRBV19 and TRBJ2-1; 9 bases line up with TRBD2. The CDR3 length is 12 residues. The germline V gene encodes CDR1 LNHDA and CDR2 SQIVND (reference sequence). With V trimmed by 3 bases and J by 9 bases, 0 bases remained unmatched. The CDR3 spells CASSMTSGEQFF. The DNA of the CDR3 is TGTGCCAGTAGTATGACTAGCGGTGAGCAGTTCTTC.

The chain uses TRBV28 and TRBJ2-7; 9 nucleotides agree with TRBD1. The germline V gene has CDR1 MDHEN and CDR2 SYDVKM. The CDR3 has 16 amino acids. V was clipped by 2 bases and J by 4 bases; unmatched bases: 9. CDR3 coding DNA: TGTGCCAGCAGTTTAGGGGGGACAGGGAAGGCGTACGAGCAGTACTTC. Its translation: CASSLGGTGKAYEQYF.

The chain joins TRBV10-3 to TRBJ2-1; 10 nucleotides line up with TRBD2. The CDR3 has 15 residues. Unmatched junction bases numbered 3, after V lost 7 bases and J lost 0 bases. Germline CDR1 and CDR2: ENHRY and SYGVKD. The CDR3 bases are TGTGCCATCACAGCGGGAGGGAGCTCCTACAATGAGCAGTTCTTC. Its protein is CAITAGGSSYNEQFF.

This chain connects TRBV18 to TRBJ1-2, with D perhaps matching TRBD1 (5 bases). There are 14 residues in the CDR3. V was pared by 3 bases and J by 0 bases, with 8 bases between. Germline assignment: CDR1 KGHSH and CDR2 LQKENI. CDR3 sequence (DNA): TGTGCCAGCTCACCGACAGCCTCTAACTATGGCTACACCTTC. Protein sequence: CASSPTASNYGYTF. Variable domain in full (rest from reference TRBV18 and TRBJ1-2): NAGVMQNPRHLVRRRGQEARLRCSPMKGHSHVYWYRQLPEEGLKFMVYLQKENIIDESGMPKERFSAEFPKEGPSILRIQQVVRGDSAAYFCASSPTASNYGYTFGSGTRLTVV.

V usage is TRBV2 and J usage is TRBJ2-5; D not resolved. Per the germline V gene, CDR1 is SNHLY and CDR2 is FYNNEI. V was clipped by 5 bases and J by 1 base, with 5 bases between them. The CDR3 is 12 amino acids. CDR3 amino acids: CASSQLQETQYF. The CDR3 coding sequence is TGTGCCAGCAGTCAACTCCAAGAGACCCAGTACTTC. The whole variable domain, filled in from reference TRBV2 and TRBJ2-5, reads EPEVTQTPSHQVTQMGQEVILRCVPISNHLYFYWYRQILGQKVEFLVSFYNNEISEKSEIFDDQFSVERPDGSNFTLKIRSTKLEDSAMYFCASSQLQETQYFGPGTRLLVL.

This CDR3 reads CASSQPGHGYGYTF. CDR3 coding DNA: TGTGCCAGCAGCCAACCCGGACACGGCTATGGCTACACCTTC. The chain employs TRBV3-1 (or the pseudogene TRBV3-2) and TRBJ1-2, with a possible D match to TRBD1 (5 bases). V lost 2 bases to trimming and J lost 4 bases, with 11 bases between them. Per germline, CDR1 LGHDT and CDR2 YNNKEL (reference sequence). CDR3 length: 14 amino acids.

The chain employs TRBV13 and TRBJ1-2, with D possibly being TRBD1 (5 bases). The CDR3 extends over 15 amino acids. V shed 1 base and J shed 8 bases, with 17 bases lying between them. The V gene's germline CDR1 is PRHDT and CDR2 FYEKMQ (reference sequence). In nucleotides, the CDR3 is TGTGCCAGCAGCTTAGATGTAGACAGTCTCGGCGGCTACACCTTC. It translates to CASSLDVDSLGGYTF.

This clone was recorded only once. The chain joins TRBV29-1 to TRBJ1-1; D perhaps matches TRBD1 (5 bases). The CDR3 is 13 amino acids. Trimming removed 8 bases at V and 1 base at J, with 14 bases between. CDR1 is SQVTM and CDR2 is ANQGSEA in the germline V gene. As DNA, the CDR3 is TGCAGCATCCGGGACGGGGGGAACACTGAAGCTTTCTTT. Protein: CSIRDGGNTEAFF.

The rearrangement joins TRBV7-8 to TRBJ2-5, with TRBD1 identical over 8 bases. V lost 3 bases, J lost 5 bases, and 5 bases stayed unmatched. The germline CDR1 and CDR2 sequences are SGHVS and FQNEAQ. This CDR3 region has 14 residues. The CDR3 region is CASSLTGVMETQYF. DNA of the CDR3: TGTGCCAGCAGCTTGACAGGGGTTATGGAGACCCAGTACTTC.